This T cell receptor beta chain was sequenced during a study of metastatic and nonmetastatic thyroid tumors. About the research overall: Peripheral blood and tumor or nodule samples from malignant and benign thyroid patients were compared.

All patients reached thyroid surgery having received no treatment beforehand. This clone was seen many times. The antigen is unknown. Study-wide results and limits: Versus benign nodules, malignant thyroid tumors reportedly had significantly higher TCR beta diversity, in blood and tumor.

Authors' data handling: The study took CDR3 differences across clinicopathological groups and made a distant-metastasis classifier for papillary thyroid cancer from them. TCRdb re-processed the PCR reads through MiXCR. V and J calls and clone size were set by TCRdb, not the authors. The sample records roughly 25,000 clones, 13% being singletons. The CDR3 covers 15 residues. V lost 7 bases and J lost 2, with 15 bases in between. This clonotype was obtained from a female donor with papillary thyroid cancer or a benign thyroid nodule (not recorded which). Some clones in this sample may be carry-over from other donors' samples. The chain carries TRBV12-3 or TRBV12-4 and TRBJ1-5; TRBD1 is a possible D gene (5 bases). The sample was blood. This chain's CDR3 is CASKRGVGGNQPQHF. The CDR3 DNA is TGTGCCAGCAAACGGGGCGTGGGGGGCAATCAGCCCCAGCATTTT.